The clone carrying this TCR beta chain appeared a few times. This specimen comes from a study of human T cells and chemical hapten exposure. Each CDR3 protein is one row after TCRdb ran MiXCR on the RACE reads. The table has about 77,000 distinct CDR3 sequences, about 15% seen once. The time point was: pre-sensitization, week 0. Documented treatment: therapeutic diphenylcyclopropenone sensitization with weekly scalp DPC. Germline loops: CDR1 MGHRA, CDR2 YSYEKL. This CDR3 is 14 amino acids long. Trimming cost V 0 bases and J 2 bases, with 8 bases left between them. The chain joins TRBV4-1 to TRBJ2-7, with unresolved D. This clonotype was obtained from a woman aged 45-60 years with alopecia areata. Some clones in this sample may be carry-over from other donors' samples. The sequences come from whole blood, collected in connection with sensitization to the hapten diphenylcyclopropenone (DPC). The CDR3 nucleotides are TGCGCCAGCAGCCAAGATCTCCCGCCCTACGAGCAGTACTTC. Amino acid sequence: CASSQDLPPYEQYF.